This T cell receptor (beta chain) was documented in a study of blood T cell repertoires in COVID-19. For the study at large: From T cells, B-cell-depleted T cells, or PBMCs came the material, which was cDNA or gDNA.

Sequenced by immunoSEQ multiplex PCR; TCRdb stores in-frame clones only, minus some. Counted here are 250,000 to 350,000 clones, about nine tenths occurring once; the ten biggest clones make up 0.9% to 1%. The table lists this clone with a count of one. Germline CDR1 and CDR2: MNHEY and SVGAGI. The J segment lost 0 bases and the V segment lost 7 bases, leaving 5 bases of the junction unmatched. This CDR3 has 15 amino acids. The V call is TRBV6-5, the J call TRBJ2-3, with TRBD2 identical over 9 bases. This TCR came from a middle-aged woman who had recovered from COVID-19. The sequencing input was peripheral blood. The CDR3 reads CASTASGKSTDTQYF. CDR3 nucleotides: TGTGCCAGCACCGCTAGCGGGAAGAGCACAGATACGCAGTATTTT.